One and the same sample provided the 14 T cell receptor beta chains below, sequenced in a study of blood T cell repertoires in COVID-19. Produced via immunoSEQ multiplex PCR; TCRdb's table is partial and in-frame only. Of 300,000 to 350,000 clones in the sample, roughly nine tenths were seen once. Sequencing was carried out using peripheral blood. These receptors originate from a man aged 18 to 29 with active or convalescent COVID-19.

The chain uses TRBV5-1 and TRBJ1-1; no reliable D call. CDR3 length equals 13 residues. Trimming removed 4 bases at V and 0 bases at J, with 7 bases between. CDR1 and CDR2 (germline): SGHRS, YFSETQ. CDR3 nucleotides: TGCGCCAGCAGCGGCCAGATGAACACTGAAGCTTTCTTT. Its protein is CASSGQMNTEAFF.

This sequence joins TRBV11-2 and TRBJ2-1, with 9 positions matching TRBD2. There are 15 residues in the CDR3. The J segment lost 8 bases and the V segment lost 3 bases, leaving 8 bases of the junction unmatched. Germline values: CDR1 SGHAT, CDR2 FQNNGV. The CDR3 here is CASSFTAGGVDEQFF. The CDR3 DNA sequence: TGTGCCAGCAGCTTCACAGCGGGGGGCGTGGATGAGCAGTTCTTC.

The chain is built from TRBV2 and TRBJ2-7, with 8 bases that match TRBD1. Germline CDR1 SNHLY, CDR2 FYNNEI. The CDR3 contains 13 residues. After removal of 1 base from V and 4 bases from J, the junction contained 0 bases not matched to a gene. As DNA, the CDR3 is TGTGCCAGCAGTGAAGACAGGGGGTACGAGCAGTACTTC. This translates into CASSEDRGYEQYF.

The chain joins TRBV7-2 to TRBJ1-2, with D hard to call. V was trimmed by 5 bases and J by 4 bases, leaving 17 bases between them. There are 15 residues in the CDR3. CDR1 and CDR2 (germline): SGHTA, FQGNSA. CDR3 protein: CASSDRRSTLYGYTF. CDR3 sequence (DNA): TGTGCCAGCAGCGACCGGAGGAGTACCCTCTATGGCTACACCTTC.

This sequence joins TRBV5-1 and TRBJ2-7; no clear D. The CDR3 has 16 residues. Trimming removed 4 bases from V and 1 base from J, with 18 bases in between. Germline lookup yields CDR1 SGHRS and CDR2 YFSETQ. In DNA, the CDR3 is TGCGCCAGCAGCAGAACCCAGAGGTCCGGGTCCTACGAGCAGTACTTC. Amino acid sequence: CASSRTQRSGSYEQYF. Full variable domain (missing parts from reference TRBV5-1 and TRBJ2-7): KAGVTQTPRYLIKTRGQQVTLSCSPISGHRSVSWYQQTPGQGLQFLFEYFSETQRNKGNFPGRFSGRQFSNSRSEMNVSTLELGDSALYLCASSRTQRSGSYEQYFGPGTRLTVT.

The J gene is TRBJ1-4, the V gene TRBV5-1, with 7 nucleotides matching TRBD1. In germline, CDR1 is SGHRS, CDR2 YFSETQ. With V trimmed by 4 bases and J by 0 bases, 9 bases remained unmatched. CDR3 length equals 17 residues. The CDR3: CASSLRQGETTNEKLFF. As DNA, the CDR3 is TGCGCCAGCAGCCTACGACAGGGAGAGACAACTAATGAAAAACTGTTTTTT.

The V call is TRBV11-3, the J call TRBJ2-2; TRBD2 matches 15 bases. Germline values: CDR1 SGHNT, CDR2 YENEEA. CDR3 length: 15 residues. Losses at the gene ends were 5 bases for V and 7 bases for J; bases not matched to a gene: 2. CDR3 amino acids: CASSAGLAGGGELFF. The CDR3 nucleotides are TGTGCCAGCAGCGCGGGACTAGCGGGGGGCGGGGAGCTGTTTTTT.

The V call is TRBV2, the J call TRBJ2-7; TRBD2 is a possible D gene (6 bases). The germline V and J ends were trimmed by 7 bases and 2 bases, with 15 bases remaining between them. Germline CDR1 reads SNHLY; CDR2 reads FYNNEI. This CDR3 has 14 residues. CDR3 in DNA: TGTGCCAGCACCACTGGGACTTCCGCCTACGAGCAGTACTTC. Amino acids: CASTTGTSAYEQYF.

The J gene is TRBJ1-1, the V gene TRBV4-3; no definite D call. Trimming took 0 bases from V and 10 from J, leaving 24 bases between them. This CDR3 spans 17 amino acids. Germline assignment: CDR1 LGHNA and CDR2 YSLEER. Written as DNA, the CDR3 is TGCGCCAGCAGCCAAGATAGAGCGAACGCCCCGATATTGGGAGCTTTCTTT. It codes for CASSQDRANAPILGAFF.

This sequence joins TRBV7-2 and TRBJ1-6, with 8 positions matching TRBD1. V lost 2 bases to trimming and J lost 7 bases; unmatched junction nucleotides: 4. The CDR3 length is 15 residues. From germline, CDR1 is SGHTA and CDR2 FQGNSA. CDR3 sequence: CASSLSYRGNSPLHF. CDR3 bases: TGTGCCAGCAGCTTAAGCTACAGGGGGAATTCACCCCTCCACTTT.

The chain joins TRBV2 to TRBJ2-7, with D maybe TRBD2 (6 bases). The CDR3 runs 15 residues. Trimming took 4 bases from V and 2 from J, leaving 15 bases between them. Germline V CDR1 and CDR2: SNHLY, FYNNEI. The CDR3 loop reads CASSVWGGGPYEQYF. CDR3 sequence (DNA): TGTGCCAGCAGTGTTTGGGGAGGCGGCCCCTACGAGCAGTACTTC.

This chain joins TRBV27 and TRBJ2-7; possible D gene TRBD2, 5 bases. Trimming took 4 bases from V and 5 from J, leaving 15 bases between them. Germline V gene sequence: CDR1 MNHEY, CDR2 SMNVEV (reference sequence). This CDR3 region has 14 residues. The CDR3 spells CASSYGNPRDEQYF. In nucleotides, the CDR3 is TGTGCCAGCAGTTACGGGAATCCTCGCGACGAGCAGTACTTC.

J is TRBJ2-5 and V is TRBV2; 11 positions agree with TRBD2. Germline V gene data show CDR1 as SNHLY and CDR2 as FYNNEI. V lost 2 bases to trimming and J lost 0 bases; unmatched junction nucleotides: 5. The CDR3 is made up of 17 amino acids. The chain's CDR3 is CASSERTSGGNQETQYF. As DNA, the CDR3 is TGTGCCAGCAGTGAACGAACTAGCGGGGGAAACCAAGAGACCCAGTACTTC.

The chain joins TRBV4-3 to TRBJ1-2; unclear D gene. Between the trimmed V and J ends, which lost 0 bases and 4 bases, there was a span of 15 bases. The CDR3 sequence is 16 residues long. Germline V lookup: CDR1 LGHNA, CDR2 YSLEER. The CDR3 DNA reads as TGCGCCAGCAGCCAAGATGTTCTTACAGCTCTCTATGGCTACACCTTC. Translated, it gives CASSQDVLTALYGYTF.